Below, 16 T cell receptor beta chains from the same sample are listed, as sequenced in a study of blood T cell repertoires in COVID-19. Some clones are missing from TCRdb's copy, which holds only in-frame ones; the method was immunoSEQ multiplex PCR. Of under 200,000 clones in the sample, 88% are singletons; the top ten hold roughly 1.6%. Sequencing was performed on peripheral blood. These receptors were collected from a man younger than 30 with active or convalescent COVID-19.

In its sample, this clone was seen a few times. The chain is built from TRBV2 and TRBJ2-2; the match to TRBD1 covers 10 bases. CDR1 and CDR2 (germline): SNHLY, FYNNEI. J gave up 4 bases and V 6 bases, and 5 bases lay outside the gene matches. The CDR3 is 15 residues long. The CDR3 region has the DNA TGTGCCAGCAGGCCCGGGACAGGGGCCACCGGGGAGCTGTTTTTT. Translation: CASRPGTGATGELFF.

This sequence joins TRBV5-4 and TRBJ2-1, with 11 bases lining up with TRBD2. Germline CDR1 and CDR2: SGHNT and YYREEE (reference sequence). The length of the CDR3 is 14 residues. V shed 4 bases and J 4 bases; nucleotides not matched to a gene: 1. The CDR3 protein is CASSGTSGYNEQFF. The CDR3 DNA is TGTGCCAGCAGCGGGACTAGCGGATACAATGAGCAGTTCTTC.

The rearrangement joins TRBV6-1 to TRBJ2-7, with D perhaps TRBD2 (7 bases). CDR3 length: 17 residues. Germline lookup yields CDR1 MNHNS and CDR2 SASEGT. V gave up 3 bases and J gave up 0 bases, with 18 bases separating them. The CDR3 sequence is CASSDPRGGVTSYEQYF. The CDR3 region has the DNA TGTGCCAGCAGTGACCCCAGGGGAGGGGTTACCTCCTACGAGCAGTACTTC.

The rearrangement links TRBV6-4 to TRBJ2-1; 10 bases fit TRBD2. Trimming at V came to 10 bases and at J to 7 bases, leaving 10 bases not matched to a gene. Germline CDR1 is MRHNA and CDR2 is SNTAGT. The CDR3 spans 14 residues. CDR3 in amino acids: CANETSGILNEQFF. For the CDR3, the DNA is TGTGCCAACGAAACTAGCGGGATATTGAATGAGCAGTTCTTC.

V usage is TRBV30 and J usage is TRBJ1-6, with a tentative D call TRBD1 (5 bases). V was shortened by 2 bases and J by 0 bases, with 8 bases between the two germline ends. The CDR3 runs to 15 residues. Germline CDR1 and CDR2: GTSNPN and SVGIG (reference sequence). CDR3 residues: CAWSRGSSYNSPLHF. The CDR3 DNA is TGTGCCTGGAGTCGGGGGAGCTCCTATAATTCACCCCTCCACTTT. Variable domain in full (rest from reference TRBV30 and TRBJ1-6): SQTIHQWPATLVQPVGSPLSLECTVEGTSNPNLYWYRQAAGRGLQLLFYSVGIGQISSEVPQNLSASRPQDRQFILSSKKLLLSDSGFYLCAWSRGSSYNSPLHFGNGTRLTVT.

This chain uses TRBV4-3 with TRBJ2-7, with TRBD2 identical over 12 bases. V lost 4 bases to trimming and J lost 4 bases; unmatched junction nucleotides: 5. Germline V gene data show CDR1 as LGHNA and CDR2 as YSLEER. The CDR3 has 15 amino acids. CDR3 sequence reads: CASSPTSGSSYEQYF. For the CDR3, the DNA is TGCGCCAGCAGCCCGACTAGCGGGAGTTCGTACGAGCAGTACTTC.

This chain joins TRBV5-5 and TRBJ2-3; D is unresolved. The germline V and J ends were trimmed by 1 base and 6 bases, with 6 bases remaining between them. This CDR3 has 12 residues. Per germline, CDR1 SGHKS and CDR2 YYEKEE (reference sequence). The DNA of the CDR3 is TGTGCCAGCAGCTTGTTTTCGGATACGCAGTATTTT. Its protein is CASSLFSDTQYF.

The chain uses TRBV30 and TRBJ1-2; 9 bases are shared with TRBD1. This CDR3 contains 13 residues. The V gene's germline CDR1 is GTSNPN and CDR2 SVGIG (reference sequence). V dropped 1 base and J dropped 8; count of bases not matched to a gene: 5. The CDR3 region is CAWSGGQGQGYTF. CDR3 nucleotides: TGTGCCTGGAGTGGGGGACAGGGTCAGGGCTACACCTTC.

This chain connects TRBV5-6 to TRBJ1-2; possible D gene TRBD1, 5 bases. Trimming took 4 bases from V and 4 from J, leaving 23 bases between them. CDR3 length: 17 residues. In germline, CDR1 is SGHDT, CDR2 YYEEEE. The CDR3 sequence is CASSIPRGPTRGYGYTF. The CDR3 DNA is TGTGCCAGCAGCATACCCCGGGGACCTACGCGGGGCTATGGCTACACCTTC.

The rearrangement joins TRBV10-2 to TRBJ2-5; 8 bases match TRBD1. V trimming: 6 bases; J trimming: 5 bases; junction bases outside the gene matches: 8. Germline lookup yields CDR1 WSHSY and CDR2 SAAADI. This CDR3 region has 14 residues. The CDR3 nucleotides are TGCGCCAGCAGGGAGACAGGGGATGGGGAGACCCAGTACTTC. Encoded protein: CASRETGDGETQYF.

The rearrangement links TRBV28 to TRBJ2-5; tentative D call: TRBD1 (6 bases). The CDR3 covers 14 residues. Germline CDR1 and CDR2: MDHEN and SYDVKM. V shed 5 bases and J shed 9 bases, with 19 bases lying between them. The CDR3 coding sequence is TGTGCCAGCAGTCCAGATGATCCCAAGGGGGCCCAGTACTTC. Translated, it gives CASSPDDPKGAQYF.

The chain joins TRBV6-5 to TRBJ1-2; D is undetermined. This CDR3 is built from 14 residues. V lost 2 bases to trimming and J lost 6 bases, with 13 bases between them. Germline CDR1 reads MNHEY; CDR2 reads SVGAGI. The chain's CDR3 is CASSYTGSRDGYTF. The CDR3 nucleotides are TGTGCCAGCAGTTACACCGGGAGTAGAGATGGCTACACCTTC.

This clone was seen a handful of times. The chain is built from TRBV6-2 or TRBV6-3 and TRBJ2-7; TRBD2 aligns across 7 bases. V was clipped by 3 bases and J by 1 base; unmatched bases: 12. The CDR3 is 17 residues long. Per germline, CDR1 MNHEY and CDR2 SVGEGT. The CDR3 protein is CASSYTPSAGRSYEQYF. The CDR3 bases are TGTGCCAGCAGTTATACCCCCTCAGCGGGACGATCCTACGAGCAGTACTTC.

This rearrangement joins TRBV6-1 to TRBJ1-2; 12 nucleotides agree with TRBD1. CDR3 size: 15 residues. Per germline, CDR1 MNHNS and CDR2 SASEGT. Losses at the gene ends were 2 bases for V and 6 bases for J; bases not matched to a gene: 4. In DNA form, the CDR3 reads TGTGCCAGCAGTGAATCTGGGACAGGGGGCGATGGCTACACCTTC. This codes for CASSESGTGGDGYTF.

CDR3 residues: CASSASGGPTDTQYF. As DNA, the CDR3 is TGTGCCAGCAGTGCGAGTGGCGGCCCCACAGATACGCAGTATTTT. This chain uses TRBV6-4 with TRBJ2-3; D is uncertain. Looked up from germline, CDR1 is MRHNA and CDR2 is SNTAGT. This CDR3 has 15 residues. V was clipped by 4 bases and J by 2 bases, with 13 bases between them.

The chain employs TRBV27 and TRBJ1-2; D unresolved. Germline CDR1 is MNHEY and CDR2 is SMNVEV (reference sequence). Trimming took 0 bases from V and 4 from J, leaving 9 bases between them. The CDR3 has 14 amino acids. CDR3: CASSLSRTVYGYTF. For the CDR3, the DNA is TGTGCCAGCAGTTTATCCCGAACAGTCTATGGCTACACCTTC.